Shown below are 29 T cell receptor beta chains from a single sample sequenced in a study of Ad26.COV2.S vaccination and SARS-CoV-2 variants. As for treatment: approximately 18 received Ad26.COV2.S at low or high dose, single or two shots; about 5 received placebo; per-sample allocation not given. Collection of the samples took place on day 63 after the first injection of vaccine or placebo. The assay was immunoSEQ multiplex PCR, and TCRdb's table has in-frame clones only and misses some. The sample has approximately 420,000 clones, approximately 90% seen once; the top ten hold around 3.6%. The sequences come from peripheral blood, collected in a trial of Ad26.COV2.S vaccine versus placebo. The receptors come from a person between 18 and 60 years old who received the Ad26.COV2.S COVID-19 vaccine or a placebo.

This clone was seen a handful of times. The gene calls are TRBV19 and TRBJ1-5; no definite D call. Germline V CDR1 and CDR2: LNHDA, SQIVND (reference sequence). V was pared by 3 bases and J by 3 bases, with 9 bases between. CDR3 length: 14 residues. In DNA form, the CDR3 reads TGTGCCAGTAGTATGCTCTGGGACAATCAGCCCCAGCATTTT. This gives the protein CASSMLWDNQPQHF.

Details on this clone: It is likely a read error: a sequence one base away is far more abundant. The chain's CDR3 is CASSLTNYGYTF. The CDR3 region has the DNA TGTGCCAGCAGTTTAACTAACTATGGCTACACCTTC. The chain joins TRBV28 to TRBJ1-2; D call uncertain. The CDR3 consists of 12 residues. The ends were cut back, 2 bases at V and 0 bases at J, with 1 base in the middle. Looked up from germline, CDR1 is MDHEN and CDR2 is SYDVKM.

A single count supports this clone. The chain carries TRBV7-2 and TRBJ2-5, with D uncertain. The length of the CDR3 is 12 residues. CDR1 SGHTA and CDR2 FQGNSA come from the germline V gene. Trimming left V 5 bases short and J 4 bases short, with 8 bases between. The CDR3 region is CASSQLGETQYF. CDR3 bases: TGTGCCAGCAGCCAATTGGGAGAGACCCAGTACTTC.

This clone was counted a few times. The rearrangement links TRBV6-4 to TRBJ2-3; 8 bases match TRBD2. CDR1 MRHNA and CDR2 SNTAGT come from the germline V gene. The junction had 7 bases not matched to a gene; V was cut back by 3 bases and J by 2 bases. CDR3 length: 16 amino acids. The CDR3 spells CASSETGGGPTDTQYF. DNA of the CDR3: TGTGCCAGCAGTGAAACTGGCGGGGGGCCCACAGATACGCAGTATTTT.

The chain employs TRBV2 and TRBJ1-2, with a tentative D call TRBD1 (6 bases). V was clipped by 6 bases and J by 1 base, with 12 bases between them. Germline V gene lookup returns CDR1 SNHLY and CDR2 FYNNEI. This CDR3 is built from 14 residues. The CDR3 sequence is CASREDRVNYGYTF. DNA for the CDR3: TGTGCCAGCAGGGAGGACAGAGTTAACTATGGCTACACCTTC.

The chain couples TRBV5-1 to TRBJ2-1; possible D gene TRBD2, 6 bases. The CDR3 length is 16 residues. CDR1 and CDR2 (germline): SGHRS, YFSETQ. Trimming stripped 3 bases from V and 10 bases from J, with 23 bases between. DNA of the CDR3: TGCGCCAGCAGCTCTATCGGGACTCCCTCCGAGGGGGAGCAGTTCTTC. It codes for CASSSIGTPSEGEQFF.

The chain joins TRBV10-2 to TRBJ2-1, with 8 bases aligning to TRBD2. V was pared by 8 bases and J by 0 bases, with 9 bases of the junction left unmatched. CDR1 and CDR2 (germline): WSHSY, SAAADI. The CDR3 is 16 amino acids. CDR3: CASQAGGPSSYNEQFF. The CDR3 region has the DNA TGCGCCAGCCAGGCGGGGGGCCCTAGCTCCTACAATGAGCAGTTCTTC.

Remarks on this clone: Other DNA sequences within the sample encode an identical CDR3. The chain is built from TRBV19 and TRBJ2-1; 10 nucleotides agree with TRBD1. Per germline, CDR1 LNHDA and CDR2 SQIVND (reference sequence). The length of the CDR3 is 15 residues. V trimming: 3 bases; J trimming: 2 bases; junction bases outside the gene matches: 1. CDR3 protein: CASSIGQGAYNEQFF. The CDR3 bases are TGTGCCAGTAGTATTGGACAGGGGGCCTACAATGAGCAGTTCTTC.

The V and J genes are TRBV6-2 or TRBV6-3 and TRBJ1-1, with TRBD1 as a possible D gene (6 bases). V lost 2 bases, J lost 2 bases, and 15 bases lay in between. CDR3 length: 16 residues. CDR1 is MNHEY, CDR2 SVGEGT, per germline. The CDR3 DNA sequence: TGTGCCAGCAGTTACGGACAGTTTGCTACAAACACTGAAGCTTTCTTT. Its protein product is CASSYGQFATNTEAFF.

Here the CDR3 reads CASTMGTGGRETQYF. In nucleotides, the CDR3 is TGCGCCAGCACAATGGGGACAGGGGGCCGAGAGACCCAGTACTTC. The rearrangement uses TRBV5-1 and TRBJ2-5, with 12 bases that match TRBD1. V trimming: 6 bases; J trimming: 4 bases; junction bases outside the gene matches: 7. Germline V gene data show CDR1 as SGHRS and CDR2 as YFSETQ. CDR3 length equals 15 residues.

Here the CDR3 DNA reads TGTGCCATCAGTGAGACTCTCCGGGGGGGGACAGATACGCAGTATTTT. This translates into CAISETLRGGTDTQYF. The genes are TRBV10-3 and TRBJ2-3; 8 nucleotides align to TRBD2. Per germline, CDR1 ENHRY and CDR2 SYGVKD. This CDR3 is built from 16 residues. The junction had 7 bases not matched to a gene; V was cut back by 2 bases and J by 3 bases.

CDR3: CASSLGRGEGNIQYF. The CDR3 coding sequence is TGTGCCAGCAGCTTGGGGAGGGGTGAGGGGAACATTCAGTACTTC. The chain couples TRBV5-8 to TRBJ2-4; a possible D gene is TRBD2 (6 bases). Looked up from germline, CDR1 is SGHTS and CDR2 is YDEGEE. V lost 0 bases and J lost 7, with 14 bases in between. The CDR3 is 15 residues long.

The rearrangement joins TRBV18 to TRBJ1-5, with D possibly matching TRBD1 (5 bases). The germline gives CDR1 KGHSH, CDR2 LQKENI. The CDR3 spans 14 residues. With 5 bases removed from V and 4 bases from J, the gap between germline ends came to 12 bases. The CDR3 sequence: CASSLGDQNQPQHF. The CDR3 DNA sequence: TGTGCCAGCTCATTGGGGGACCAGAATCAGCCCCAGCATTTT.

In DNA form, the CDR3 reads TGTGCCAGTACCCACTCGCGGGGGGCGGAAGAGACCCAGTACTTC. This gives the protein CASTHSRGAEETQYF. The rearrangement links TRBV19 to TRBJ2-5; TRBD2 matches 8 bases. The ends lost 7 bases at V and 3 bases at J; junction bases unmatched: 10. Germline V lookup: CDR1 LNHDA, CDR2 SQIVND (reference sequence). The CDR3 is made up of 15 amino acids.

The gene calls are TRBV11-2 and TRBJ1-3, with D unclear. This CDR3 is 19 amino acids long. CDR1 is SGHAT and CDR2 is FQNNGV in the germline V gene. V was pared by 1 base and J by 0 bases, with 19 bases between. CDR3 sequence reads: CASSLGTRVLQNSGNTIYF. CDR3 DNA sequence: TGTGCCAGCAGCTTAGGGACCCGCGTACTACAGAACTCTGGAAACACCATATATTTT.

The J gene is TRBJ1-6, the V gene TRBV11-2; 7 nucleotides match TRBD1. The junction had 7 bases not matched to a gene; V was cut back by 1 base and J by 10 bases. The germline V gene has CDR1 SGHAT and CDR2 FQNNGV. The CDR3 spans 15 residues. The CDR3 nucleotides read TGTGCCAGCAGCTTAGCCAGACAGGGCTACTCACCCCTCCACTTT. Its protein is CASSLARQGYSPLHF.

The chain combines TRBV4-3 with TRBJ2-3; D perhaps matches TRBD2 (5 bases). Trimming shortened V by 0 bases and J by 0 bases, and 10 bases separated the two germline ends. The CDR3 covers 16 residues. In germline, CDR1 is LGHNA, CDR2 YSLEER. Here the CDR3 DNA reads TGCGCCAGCAGCCAAGAGACGCGGGCTAGCACAGATACGCAGTATTTT. This encodes CASSQETRASTDTQYF.

This rearrangement joins TRBV5-6 to TRBJ2-3; D not resolved. CDR3 length: 15 amino acids. Germline assignment: CDR1 SGHDT and CDR2 YYEEEE. V gave up 0 bases and J gave up 0 bases, with 8 bases separating them. The CDR3 DNA reads TGTGCCAGCAGCTTGGGTAGCTCTAGCACAGATACGCAGTATTTT. Translating it yields CASSLGSSSTDTQYF.

The DNA for the CDR3 is TGTGCCAGTAGTTCTGGACAGGGTGCCTATGGCTACACCTTC. Translating gives CASSSGQGAYGYTF. The rearrangement links TRBV19 to TRBJ1-2; TRBD1 aligns across 8 bases. The CDR3 loop spans 14 amino acids. V lost 5 bases and J lost 4; bases outside the gene matches: 6. CDR1 LNHDA and CDR2 SQIVND come from the germline V gene (reference sequence).

This chain connects TRBV18 to TRBJ2-7; TRBD1 agrees at 9 bases. V lost 2 bases to trimming and J lost 5 bases; unmatched junction nucleotides: 10. The CDR3 extends over 16 amino acids. CDR1 is KGHSH, CDR2 LQKENI, per germline. This CDR3 is CASSPSAGTGLHEQYF. The CDR3 region has the DNA TGTGCCAGCTCACCATCGGCCGGGACAGGGTTACACGAGCAGTACTTC.

V is TRBV5-5 and J is TRBJ1-2; D unclear. This CDR3 has 17 residues. Germline V gene data show CDR1 as SGHKS and CDR2 as YYEKEE (reference sequence). Trimming left V 1 base short and J 0 bases short, with 16 bases between. For the CDR3, the DNA is TGTGCCAGCAGCTTGAGGACTCCCCAGGTGGCTAACTATGGCTACACCTTC. Amino acids: CASSLRTPQVANYGYTF.

V is TRBV6-5 and J is TRBJ1-2; 8 nucleotides match TRBD1. This CDR3 region has 15 residues. Unmatched junction bases numbered 10, after V lost 2 bases and J lost 8 bases. The germline V gene has CDR1 MNHEY and CDR2 SVGAGI. CDR3 DNA: TGTGCCAGCAGTTACGGCGATAATCCAGGGGGCGGCTACACCTTC. This gives the protein CASSYGDNPGGGYTF.

J is TRBJ1-2 and V is TRBV6-5; no reliable D call. The CDR3 is 14 amino acids. CDR1 and CDR2 (germline): MNHEY, SVGAGI. Trimming stripped 2 bases from V and 8 bases from J, with 15 bases between. In nucleotides, the CDR3 is TGTGCCAGCAGTTACAAGTTGGCCTTAGGAGGCTACACCTTC. This translates into CASSYKLALGGYTF.

V is TRBV7-3 and J is TRBJ2-3; D not certain. CDR1 and CDR2 (germline): SGHTA, FQGTGA. This CDR3 spans 16 amino acids. V lost 2 bases, J lost 4 bases, and 16 bases lay in between. In DNA, the CDR3 is TGTGCCAGCAGCTTATATGGGCTCGGAGCCTCAGATACGCAGTATTTT. Translation gives CASSLYGLGASDTQYF.

This clone is a singleton in its sample. CDR3 DNA sequence: TGTGCCTGTCAGACAGCCTATAATTCACCCCTCCACTTT. Amino acid sequence: CACQTAYNSPLHF. The chain is built from TRBV30 and TRBJ1-6, with D perhaps matching TRBD1 (5 bases). The V end lost 6 bases, the J end lost 2 bases, and 8 bases lay between the germline ends. The CDR3 runs to 13 residues. Germline lookup yields CDR1 GTSNPN and CDR2 SVGIG (reference sequence).

V usage is TRBV18 and J usage is TRBJ1-2; 8 nucleotides match TRBD1. This CDR3 has 15 amino acids. Germline values: CDR1 KGHSH, CDR2 LQKENI. Germline trimming cut 2 bases from V and 5 bases from J; bases unmatched to any gene: 7. The chain's CDR3 is CASSPSGTGHYGYTF. The CDR3 DNA reads as TGTGCCAGCTCACCATCCGGGACAGGTCATTATGGCTACACCTTC.

As DNA, the CDR3 is TGTGCCTGGTCCCCGGGACAGGGGTCGGAGACCCAGTACTTC. It specifies CAWSPGQGSETQYF. The V gene is TRBV30, the J gene TRBJ2-5; 10 bases align to TRBD1. The CDR3 is made up of 14 amino acids. The V segment lost 5 bases and the J segment 5 bases; nucleotides outside the gene matches: 8. In germline, CDR1 is GTSNPN, CDR2 SVGIG (reference sequence).

The V call is TRBV28, the J call TRBJ1-1; tentative D call: TRBD1 (6 bases). This CDR3 has 15 residues. The V end lost 4 bases, the J end lost 1 base, and 13 bases lay between the germline ends. Germline V gene lookup returns CDR1 MDHEN and CDR2 SYDVKM. For the CDR3, the DNA is TGTGCCAGCAGTTCGGAGACAGGACCGAACACTGAAGCTTTCTTT. This codes for CASSSETGPNTEAFF.

The gene calls are TRBV10-3 and TRBJ2-2; D may correspond to TRBD1 or TRBD2 (6 bases each). The V end was cut by 0 bases, the J end by 5 bases, with 16 bases between. This CDR3 is 17 amino acids long. Germline CDR1 and CDR2: ENHRY and SYGVKD. CDR3 nucleotide sequence: TGTGCCATCAGTGAGTCGAGTGGGGGGCGCGGGACCGGGGAGCTGTTTTTT. Encoded protein: CAISESSGGRGTGELFF.